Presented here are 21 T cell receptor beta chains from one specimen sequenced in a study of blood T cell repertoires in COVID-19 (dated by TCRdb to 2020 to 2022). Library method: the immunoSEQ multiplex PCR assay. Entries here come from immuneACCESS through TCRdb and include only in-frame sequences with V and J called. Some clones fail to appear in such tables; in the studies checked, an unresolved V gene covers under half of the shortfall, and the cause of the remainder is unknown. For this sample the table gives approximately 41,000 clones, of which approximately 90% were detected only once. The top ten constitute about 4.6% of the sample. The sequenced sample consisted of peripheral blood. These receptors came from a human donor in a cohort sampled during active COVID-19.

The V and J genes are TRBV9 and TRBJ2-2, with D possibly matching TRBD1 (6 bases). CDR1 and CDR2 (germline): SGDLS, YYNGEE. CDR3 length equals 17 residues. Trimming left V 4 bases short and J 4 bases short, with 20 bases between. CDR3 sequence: CASSFQKQGYGTGELFF. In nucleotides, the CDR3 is TGTGCCAGCAGCTTCCAGAAGCAGGGGTACGGCACCGGGGAGCTGTTTTTT.

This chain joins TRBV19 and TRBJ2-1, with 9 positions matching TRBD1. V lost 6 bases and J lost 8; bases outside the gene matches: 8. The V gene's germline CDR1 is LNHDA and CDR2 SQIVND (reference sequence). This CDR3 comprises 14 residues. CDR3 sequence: CASRVTGGKDEQFF. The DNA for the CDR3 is TGTGCCAGTAGGGTGACAGGGGGGAAGGATGAGCAGTTCTTC.

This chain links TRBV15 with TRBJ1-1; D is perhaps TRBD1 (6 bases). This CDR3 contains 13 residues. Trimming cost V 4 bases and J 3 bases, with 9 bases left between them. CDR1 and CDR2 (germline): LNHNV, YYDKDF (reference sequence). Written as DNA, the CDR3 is TGTGCCACCAGCACATCAGGGGACACTGAAGCTTTCTTT. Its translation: CATSTSGDTEAFF.

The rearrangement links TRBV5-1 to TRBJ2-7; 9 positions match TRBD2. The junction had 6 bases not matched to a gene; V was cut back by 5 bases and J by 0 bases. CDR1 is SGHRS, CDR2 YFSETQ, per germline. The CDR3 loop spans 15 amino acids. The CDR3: CASRLSGGHSYEQYF. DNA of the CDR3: TGCGCCAGCAGGCTTAGCGGGGGCCACTCCTACGAGCAGTACTTC.

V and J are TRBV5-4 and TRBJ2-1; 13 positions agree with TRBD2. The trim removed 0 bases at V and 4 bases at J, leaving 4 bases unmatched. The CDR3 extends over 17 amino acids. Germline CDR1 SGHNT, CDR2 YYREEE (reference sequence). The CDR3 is CASSLDGLAGAYNEQFF. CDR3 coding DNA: TGTGCCAGCAGCTTGGACGGACTAGCGGGAGCATACAATGAGCAGTTCTTC.

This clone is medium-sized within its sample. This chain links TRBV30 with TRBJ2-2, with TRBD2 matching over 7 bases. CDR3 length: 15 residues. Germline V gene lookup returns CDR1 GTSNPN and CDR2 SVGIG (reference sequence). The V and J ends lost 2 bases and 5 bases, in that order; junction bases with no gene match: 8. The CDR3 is CAWSTQRDQTGELFF. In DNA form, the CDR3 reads TGTGCCTGGAGTACCCAGCGGGATCAAACCGGGGAGCTGTTTTTT.

CDR3 coding DNA: TGTGCCAGCAGCGTAGGATCGGGACAAGGCAATGAGCAGTTCTTC. The encoded protein is CASSVGSGQGNEQFF. This rearrangement joins TRBV9 to TRBJ2-1; D might be TRBD1 (6 bases). V lost 0 bases and J lost 6, with 13 bases in between. In germline, CDR1 is SGDLS, CDR2 YYNGEE. CDR3 length: 15 residues.

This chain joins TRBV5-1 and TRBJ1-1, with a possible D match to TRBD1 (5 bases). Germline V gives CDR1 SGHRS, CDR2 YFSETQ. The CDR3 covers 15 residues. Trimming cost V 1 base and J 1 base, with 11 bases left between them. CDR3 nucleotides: TGCGCCAGCAGCTTGCCTCCGACAGAGAACACTGAAGCTTTCTTT. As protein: CASSLPPTENTEAFF.

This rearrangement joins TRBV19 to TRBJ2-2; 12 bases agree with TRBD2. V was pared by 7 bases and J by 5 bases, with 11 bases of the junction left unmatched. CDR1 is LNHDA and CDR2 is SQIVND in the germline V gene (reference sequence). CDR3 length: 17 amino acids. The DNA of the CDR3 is TGTGCCAGTACCAAGACTAGCGGGAGAATAGGGACCGGGGAGCTGTTTTTT. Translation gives CASTKTSGRIGTGELFF.

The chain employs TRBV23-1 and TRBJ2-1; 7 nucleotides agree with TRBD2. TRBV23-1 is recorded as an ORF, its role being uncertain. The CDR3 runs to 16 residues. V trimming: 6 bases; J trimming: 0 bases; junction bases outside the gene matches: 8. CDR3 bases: TGCGCCAGCAGACGTAGGGGCGGGAGCTCCTACAATGAGCAGTTCTTC. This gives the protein CASRRRGGSSYNEQFF.

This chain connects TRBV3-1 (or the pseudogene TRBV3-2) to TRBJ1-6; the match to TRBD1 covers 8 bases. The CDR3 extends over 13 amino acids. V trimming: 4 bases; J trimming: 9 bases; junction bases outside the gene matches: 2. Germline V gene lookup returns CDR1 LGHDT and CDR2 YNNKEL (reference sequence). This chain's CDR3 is CASSRDRTSPLHF. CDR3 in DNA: TGTGCCAGCAGCCGGGACAGGACTTCACCCCTCCACTTT.

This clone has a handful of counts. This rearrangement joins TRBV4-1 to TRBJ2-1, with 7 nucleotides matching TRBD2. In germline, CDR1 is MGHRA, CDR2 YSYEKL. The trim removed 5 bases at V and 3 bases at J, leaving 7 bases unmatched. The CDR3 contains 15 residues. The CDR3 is CASSTASGNYNEQFF. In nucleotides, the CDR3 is TGCGCCAGCAGCACCGCGAGCGGGAACTACAATGAGCAGTTCTTC.

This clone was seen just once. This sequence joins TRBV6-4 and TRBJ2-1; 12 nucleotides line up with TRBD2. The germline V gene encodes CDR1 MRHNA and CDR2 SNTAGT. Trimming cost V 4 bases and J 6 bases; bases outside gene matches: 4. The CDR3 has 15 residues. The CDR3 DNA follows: TGTGCCAGCAGTGCGGCTAGCGGGAGGGCCAATGAGCAGTTCTTC. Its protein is CASSAASGRANEQFF.

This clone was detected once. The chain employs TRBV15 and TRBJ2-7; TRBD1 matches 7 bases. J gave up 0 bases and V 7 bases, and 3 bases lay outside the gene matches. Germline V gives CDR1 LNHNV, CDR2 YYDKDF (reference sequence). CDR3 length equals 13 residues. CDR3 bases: TGTGCCACCACTGGACAGGACTCCTACGAGCAGTACTTC. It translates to CATTGQDSYEQYF.

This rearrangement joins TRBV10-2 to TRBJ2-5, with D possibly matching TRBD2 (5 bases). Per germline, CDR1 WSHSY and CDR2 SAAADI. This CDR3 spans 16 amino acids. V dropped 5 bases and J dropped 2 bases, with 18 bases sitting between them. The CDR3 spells CASSRERGLEQETQYF. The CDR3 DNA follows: TGCGCCAGCAGTCGTGAAAGAGGACTCGAACAAGAGACCCAGTACTTC.

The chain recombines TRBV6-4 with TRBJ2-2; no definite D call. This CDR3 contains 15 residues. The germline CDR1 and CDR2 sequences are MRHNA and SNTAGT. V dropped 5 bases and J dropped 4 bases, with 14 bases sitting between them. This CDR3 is CASSREGSGTGELFF. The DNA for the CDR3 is TGTGCCAGCAGTCGAGAAGGTTCGGGCACCGGGGAGCTGTTTTTT.

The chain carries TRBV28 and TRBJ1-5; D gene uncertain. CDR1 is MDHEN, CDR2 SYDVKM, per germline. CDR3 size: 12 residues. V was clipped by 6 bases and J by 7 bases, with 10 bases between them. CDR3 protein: CASSPVRQPQHF. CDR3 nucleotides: TGTGCCAGCAGCCCAGTGCGGCAGCCCCAGCATTTT.

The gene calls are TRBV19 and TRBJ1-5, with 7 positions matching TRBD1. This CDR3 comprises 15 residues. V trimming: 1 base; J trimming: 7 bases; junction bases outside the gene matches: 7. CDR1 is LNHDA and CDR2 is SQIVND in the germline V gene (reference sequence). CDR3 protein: CASSIAFRGKQPQHF. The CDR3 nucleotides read TGTGCCAGTAGTATAGCGTTCAGGGGGAAGCAGCCCCAGCATTTT.

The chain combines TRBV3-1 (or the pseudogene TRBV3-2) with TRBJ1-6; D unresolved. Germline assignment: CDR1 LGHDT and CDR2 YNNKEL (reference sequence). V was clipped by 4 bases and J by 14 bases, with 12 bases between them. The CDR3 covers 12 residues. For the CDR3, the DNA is TGTGCCAGCAGCCTCTCCGGGAGCACCCTCCACTTT. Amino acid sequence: CASSLSGSTLHF.

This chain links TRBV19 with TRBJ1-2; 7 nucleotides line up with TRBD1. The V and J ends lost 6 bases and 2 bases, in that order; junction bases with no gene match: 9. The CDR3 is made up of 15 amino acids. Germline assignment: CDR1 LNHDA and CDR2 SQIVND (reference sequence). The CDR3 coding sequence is TGTGCCAGTAGACCTGGTAGAGGGGGCAACTATGGCTACACCTTC. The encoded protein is CASRPGRGGNYGYTF.

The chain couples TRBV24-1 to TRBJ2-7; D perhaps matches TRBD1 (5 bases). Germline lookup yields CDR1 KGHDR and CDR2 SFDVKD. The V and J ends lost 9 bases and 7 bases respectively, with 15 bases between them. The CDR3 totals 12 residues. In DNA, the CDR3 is TGTGCCACCGGGGCCGCCGAAGGGGAGCAGTACTTC. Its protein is CATGAAEGEQYF.